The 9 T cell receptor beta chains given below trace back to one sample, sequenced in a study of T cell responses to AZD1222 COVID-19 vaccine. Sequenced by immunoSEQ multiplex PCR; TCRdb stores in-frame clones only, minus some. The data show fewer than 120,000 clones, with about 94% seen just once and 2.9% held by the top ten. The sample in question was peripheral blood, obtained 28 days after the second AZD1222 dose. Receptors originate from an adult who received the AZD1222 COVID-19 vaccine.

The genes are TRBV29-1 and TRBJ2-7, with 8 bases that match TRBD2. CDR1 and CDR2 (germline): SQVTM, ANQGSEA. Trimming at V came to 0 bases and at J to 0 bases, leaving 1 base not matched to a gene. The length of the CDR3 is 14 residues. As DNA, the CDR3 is TGCAGCGTTGAAGAGGCGGGGGGCTCCTACGAGCAGTACTTC. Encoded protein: CSVEEAGGSYEQYF.

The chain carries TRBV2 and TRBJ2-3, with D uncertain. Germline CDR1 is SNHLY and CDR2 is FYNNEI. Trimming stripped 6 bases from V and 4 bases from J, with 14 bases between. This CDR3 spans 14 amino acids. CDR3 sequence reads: CASRSSSRADTQYF. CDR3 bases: TGTGCCAGCAGGAGTAGCTCGCGCGCAGATACGCAGTATTTT.

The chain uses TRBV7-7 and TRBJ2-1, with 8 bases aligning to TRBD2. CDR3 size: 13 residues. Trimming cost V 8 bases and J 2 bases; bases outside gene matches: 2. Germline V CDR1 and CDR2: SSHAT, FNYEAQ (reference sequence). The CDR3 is CASSTSAYNEQFF. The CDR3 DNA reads TGTGCCAGCTCGACTAGCGCCTACAATGAGCAGTTCTTC.

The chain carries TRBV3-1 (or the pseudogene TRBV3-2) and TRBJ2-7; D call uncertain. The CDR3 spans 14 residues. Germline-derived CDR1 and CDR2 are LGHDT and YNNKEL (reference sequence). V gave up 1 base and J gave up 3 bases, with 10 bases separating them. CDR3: CASSQGSSYYEQYF. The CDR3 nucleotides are TGTGCCAGCAGCCAAGGTAGCTCCTACTACGAGCAGTACTTC.

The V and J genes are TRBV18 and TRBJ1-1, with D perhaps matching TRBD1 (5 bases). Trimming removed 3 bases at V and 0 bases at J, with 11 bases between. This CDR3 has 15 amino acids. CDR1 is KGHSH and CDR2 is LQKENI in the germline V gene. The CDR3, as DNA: TGTGCCAGCTCACCGCAGGGACGCCTGAACACTGAAGCTTTCTTT. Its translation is CASSPQGRLNTEAFF.

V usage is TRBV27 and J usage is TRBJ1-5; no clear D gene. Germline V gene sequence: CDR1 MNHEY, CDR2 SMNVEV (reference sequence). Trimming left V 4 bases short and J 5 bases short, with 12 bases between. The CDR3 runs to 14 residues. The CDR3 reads CASSSTSADQPQHF. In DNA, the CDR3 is TGTGCCAGCAGTTCAACTTCGGCGGATCAGCCCCAGCATTTT.

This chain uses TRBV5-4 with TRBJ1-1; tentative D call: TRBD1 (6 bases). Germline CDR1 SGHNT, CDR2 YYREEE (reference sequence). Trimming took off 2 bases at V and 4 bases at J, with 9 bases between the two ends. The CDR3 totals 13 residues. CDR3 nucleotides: TGTGCCAGCAGCTTAGAAGGGGGCACTGAAGCTTTCTTT. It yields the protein CASSLEGGTEAFF.

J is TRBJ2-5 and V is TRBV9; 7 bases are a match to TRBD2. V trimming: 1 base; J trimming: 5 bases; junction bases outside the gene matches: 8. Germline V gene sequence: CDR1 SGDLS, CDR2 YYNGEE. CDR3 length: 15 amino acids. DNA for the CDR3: TGTGCCAGCAGCGTATCCGGCGGGAGAGGGGAGACCCAGTACTTC. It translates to CASSVSGGRGETQYF.

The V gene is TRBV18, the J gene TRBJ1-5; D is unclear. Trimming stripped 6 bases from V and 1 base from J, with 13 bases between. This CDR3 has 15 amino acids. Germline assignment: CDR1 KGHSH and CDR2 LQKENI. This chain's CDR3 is CASSLYDTSNQPQHF. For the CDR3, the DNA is TGTGCCAGCTCCCTCTACGACACCAGCAATCAGCCCCAGCATTTT.